This T cell receptor (beta chain) was sequenced for a study of T cells in Graves' hyperthyroidism and ophthalmopathy. This clonotype showed up many times. The antigen is unknown. V lost 1 base and J 5 bases, leaving 11 bases between the germline ends. The CDR3 is made up of 14 amino acids. CDR1 and CDR2 from the germline V gene are SEHNR and FQNEAQ (reference sequence). Points from the study as a whole: Using 13 V-J features, a model discriminated ophthalmopathy from stable hyperthyroidism.

It was RNA transcripts that yielded the amplified TCR beta CDR3 regions. HTBI primers were used for first-round RT-PCR of the TCR CDR3. Using its own MiXCR run on the multiplex PCR reads, TCRdb lists one record per CDR3 protein. The sample contains roughly 250,000 distinct CDR3 sequences, roughly 15% of which appear only once. The chain carries TRBV7-9 and TRBJ1-2; D is uncertain. Source material: blood. This TCR came from a woman in her late teens or twenties with Graves' ophthalmopathy. The CDR3 DNA follows: TGTGCCAGCAGCTTAGGGATGGCAGAATATGGCTACACCTTC. This sequence encodes CASSLGMAEYGYTF.